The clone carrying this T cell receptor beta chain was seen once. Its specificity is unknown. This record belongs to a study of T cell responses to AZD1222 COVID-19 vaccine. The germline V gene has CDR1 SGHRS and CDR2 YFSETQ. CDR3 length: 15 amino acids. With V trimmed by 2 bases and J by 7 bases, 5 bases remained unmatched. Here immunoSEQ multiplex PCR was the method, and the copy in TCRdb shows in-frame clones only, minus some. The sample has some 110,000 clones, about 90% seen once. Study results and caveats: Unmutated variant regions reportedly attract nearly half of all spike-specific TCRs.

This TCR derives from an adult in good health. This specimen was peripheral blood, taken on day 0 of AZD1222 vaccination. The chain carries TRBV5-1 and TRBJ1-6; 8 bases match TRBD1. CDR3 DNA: TGCGCCAGCAGCTTCCGGACAGGGCTGAATTCACCCCTCCACTTT. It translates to CASSFRTGLNSPLHF.